This paragraph covers one T cell receptor (beta chain) sequence. Germline lookup yields CDR1 SEHNR and CDR2 FQNEAQ (reference sequence). V lost 6 bases, J lost 5 bases, and 11 bases lay in between. There are 13 residues in the CDR3. Amplification of TCR beta CDR3 regions used RNA as the template. The study used the HTBI primer set for a first-round RT-PCR of the TCR CDR3. Via MiXCR, TCRdb re-called the multiplex PCR reads, giving one row per CDR3 protein. The sample includes around 490,000 distinct CDR3 sequences, roughly 21% of them seen just once. These data belong to a study of T cells in Graves' hyperthyroidism and ophthalmopathy. Lactation, pregnancy, other autoimmune disease or uncontrolled infection led to exclusion of patients.

Input material: blood. The chain joins TRBV7-9 to TRBJ1-5; no reliable D call. This clonotype was obtained from a middle-aged man with Graves' ophthalmopathy. DNA of the CDR3: TGTGCCAGCAGTTCGGAGAGAGATCAGCCCCAGCATTTT. This sequence encodes CASSSERDQPQHF.